The 10 T cell receptor beta chains given below trace back to one sample, sequenced in a study of Graves' ophthalmopathy and Graves' hyperthyroidism. The sequenced template was RNA, covering the TCR beta CDR3 region. Scientists carried out first-round RT-PCR using HTBI primers and then a second-round multiplex PCR. TCRdb redid the calling of the multiplex PCR reads with MiXCR, one entry per CDR3 protein. The sample yields 620,000 or so distinct CDR3 sequences, about 24% seen once. The sequencing input was peripheral blood. The receptors shown here come from a woman aged 18-29 years with stable Graves' hyperthyroidism. Some clones in this sample may be carry-over from other donors' samples.

There are a few counts of this clonotype. The genes are TRBV4-1 and TRBJ2-5; 8 bases line up with TRBD2. The CDR3 sequence is 18 residues long. Germline-derived CDR1 and CDR2 are MGHRA and YSYEKL. V lost 1 base, J lost 4 bases, and 14 bases stayed unmatched. As DNA, the CDR3 is TGCGCCAGCAGCCAAGGAAGAGCGGGGGCGGGTTTGGTAGAGACCCAGTACTTC. Amino acids: CASSQGRAGAGLVETQYF.

This clonotype showed up many times. The chain recombines TRBV19 with TRBJ2-7; 10 bases align to TRBD2. The ends lost 8 bases at V and 3 bases at J; junction bases unmatched: 10. Germline-derived CDR1 and CDR2 are LNHDA and SQIVND (reference sequence). The CDR3 contains 15 residues. In nucleotides, the CDR3 is TGTGCCAGTCGAACTTCGGGACTAGCGAGCTACGAGCAGTACTTC. Translating gives CASRTSGLASYEQYF.

This clonotype was found many times. This chain links TRBV19 with TRBJ1-1, with D unclear. Trimming pared 7 bases from V and 1 base from J, leaving 22 bases between. CDR1 LNHDA and CDR2 SQIVND come from the germline V gene (reference sequence). The CDR3 extends over 17 amino acids. CDR3 DNA: TGTGCCAGTAACCGTGGACCGCCCCTCCCCGGGAACACTGAAGCTTTCTTT. This translates into CASNRGPPLPGNTEAFF.

This clonotype was recorded once. CDR3 region: CASSTRWGQMDSGANVLTF. The CDR3 DNA reads as TGTGCCAGCAGCACCAGATGGGGACAAATGGACTCTGGGGCCAACGTCCTGACTTTC. The chain uses TRBV11-2 and TRBJ2-6, with TRBD1 as a possible D gene (6 bases). V gave up 5 bases and J gave up 0 bases, with 20 bases separating them. The CDR3 is 19 amino acids. Germline V lookup: CDR1 SGHAT, CDR2 FQNNGV.

The J gene is TRBJ2-2, the V gene TRBV24-1; possible D gene TRBD1, 6 bases. Germline assignment: CDR1 KGHDR and CDR2 SFDVKD. This CDR3 contains 17 residues. V was pared by 2 bases and J by 0 bases, with 12 bases between. The CDR3 region is CATSDWTAVPNTGELFF. Here the CDR3 DNA reads TGTGCCACCAGTGATTGGACAGCTGTACCGAACACCGGGGAGCTGTTTTTT.

This clonotype was counted ten times or more. The V gene is TRBV19, the J gene TRBJ1-1; D gene uncertain. The CDR3 length is 13 residues. Trimming removed 7 bases from V and 1 base from J, with 10 bases in between. Germline lookup yields CDR1 LNHDA and CDR2 SQIVND (reference sequence). The CDR3 bases are TGTGCCAGTACTTTTGGGAAGAACACTGAAGCTTTCTTT. Translating gives CASTFGKNTEAFF.

V gene TRBV6-1 combines with J gene TRBJ2-5; D remains unclear. V lost 6 bases to trimming and J lost 1 base, with 12 bases between them. The V gene's germline CDR1 is MNHNS and CDR2 SASEGT. The CDR3 spans 14 residues. CDR3 nucleotides: TGTGCCAGCAGCATGGTACAGCTCCAAGAGACCCAGTACTTC. Protein sequence: CASSMVQLQETQYF.

This clonotype has at least ten counts. The V gene is TRBV6-4, the J gene TRBJ1-6, with 7 bases identical to TRBD1. The germline V gene has CDR1 MRHNA and CDR2 SNTAGT. This CDR3 has 17 residues. Trimming at V came to 0 bases and at J to 8 bases, leaving 10 bases not matched to a gene. The CDR3 bases are TGTGCCAGCAGTGACTCGGGTCCTCGTACAGGGGATTCACCCCTCCACTTT. It specifies CASSDSGPRTGDSPLHF.

This clonotype occurred many times. This rearrangement joins TRBV28 to TRBJ2-2; TRBD2 aligns across 7 bases. Germline loops: CDR1 MDHEN, CDR2 SYDVKM. The length of the CDR3 is 17 residues. After removal of 5 bases from V and 3 bases from J, the junction contained 12 bases not matched to a gene. This CDR3 is CASSASIIAGDTGELFF. The DNA of the CDR3 is TGTGCCAGCAGTGCCTCGATCATTGCGGGGGACACCGGGGAGCTGTTTTTT.

In this sample, this clonotype turned up many times. The rearrangement links TRBV10-1 to TRBJ2-5; D gene unclear. Trimming stripped 11 bases from V and 3 bases from J, with 22 bases between. Germline loops: CDR1 WNHNN, CDR2 SYGVQD (reference sequence). The CDR3 is 15 amino acids. In DNA, the CDR3 is TGCGCCGACACTCCGGGCCAAATCGCAAAAGAGACCCAGTACTTC. Amino acid sequence: CADTPGQIAKETQYF.